This TCR beta chain is drawn from a study of blood T cells in healthy people across ages. Study conclusions and caveats: Comparison with aged donors showed that long-lived donors had more naive CD4+ cells and higher diversity.

The germline V gene has CDR1 DFQATT and CDR2 SNEGSKA (reference sequence). The CDR3 has 14 amino acids. Trimming removed 5 bases at V and 7 bases at J, with 17 bases between. To note about this clonotype: Its antigen is as yet unknown.

Together with a sample-barcoded 5' primer, a J-beta primer mix was included in a second PCR lasting roughly 6 to 12 cycles. TCRdb independently ran MiXCR on the 5' RACE reads; one entry per CDR3 protein. The sample gives roughly 900,000 distinct CDR3 sequences, about 28% of which show up once; 15% to 20% is in the top ten. The chain combines TRBV20-1 with TRBJ1-4, with D possibly being TRBD1 (6 bases). The sequence was collected from a woman aged 80 or older in good health. The sequencing sample was made of blood. CDR3: CSAGIQGGSEKLFF. CDR3 sequence (DNA): TGCAGTGCTGGGATACAGGGCGGGTCTGAAAAACTGTTTTTT.